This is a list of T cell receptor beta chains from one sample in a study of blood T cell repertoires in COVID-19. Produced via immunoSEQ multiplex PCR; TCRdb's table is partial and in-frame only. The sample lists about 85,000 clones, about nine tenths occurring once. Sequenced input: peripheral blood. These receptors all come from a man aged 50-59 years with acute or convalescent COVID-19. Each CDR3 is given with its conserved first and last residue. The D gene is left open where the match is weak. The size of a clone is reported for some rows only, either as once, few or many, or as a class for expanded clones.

cdr3_nt: TGTGCCAGCAGGAGGGATAGCACCGGGGAGCTGTTTTTT; cdr3_aa: CASRRDSTGELFF; clone_size: NA; v_call: TRBV25-1; j_call: TRBJ2-2; d_call: NA
cdr3_nt: TGTGCCAGCAGTGAATGGGCAGAGACCCAGTACTTC; cdr3_aa: CASSEWAETQYF; clone_size: NA; v_call: TRBV6-1; j_call: TRBJ2-5; d_call: NA
cdr3_nt: TGTGCCAGCAGCCGGGATGCGAACACTGAAGCTTTCTTT; cdr3_aa: CASSRDANTEAFF; clone_size: NA; v_call: TRBV7-3; j_call: TRBJ1-1; d_call: NA
cdr3_nt: TGCGCCAGCAGCCGCGAAGGAAGAGGAGCGGGGGGTAGAAGGAATTCACCCCTCCACTTT; cdr3_aa: CASSREGRGAGGRRNSPLHF; clone_size: NA; v_call: TRBV4-1; j_call: TRBJ1-6; d_call: NA
cdr3_nt: TGTGCCAGCAGTAGGACAGCGGACAATGAGCAGTTCTTC; cdr3_aa: CASSRTADNEQFF; clone_size: NA; v_call: TRBV6-2/TRBV6-3; j_call: TRBJ2-1; d_call: NA
cdr3_nt: TGTGCCAGCAGTTTAAAGGCAGGCGACTATGGCTACACCTTC; cdr3_aa: CASSLKAGDYGYTF; clone_size: NA; v_call: TRBV27; j_call: TRBJ1-2; d_call: NA
cdr3_nt: TGCGCCAGCAGCTCCCCGTTGGACAGGCAAGAGACCCAGTACTTC; cdr3_aa: CASSSPLDRQETQYF; clone_size: NA; v_call: TRBV5-1; j_call: TRBJ2-5; d_call: TRBD1
cdr3_nt: TGCGCCAGCAGTGTCGGGGACAGGTCTAATGAGCAGTTCTTC; cdr3_aa: CASSVGDRSNEQFF; clone_size: few; v_call: TRBV10-2; j_call: TRBJ2-1; d_call: TRBD1
cdr3_nt: TGTGCCACCAGAGCCGGTACCGGGGAGCTGTTTTTT; cdr3_aa: CATRAGTGELFF; clone_size: NA; v_call: TRBV6-5; j_call: TRBJ2-2; d_call: NA
cdr3_nt: TGTGCCAGCAGTGAACTGGGGGCGGAGAACACTGAAGCTTTCTTT; cdr3_aa: CASSELGAENTEAFF; clone_size: NA; v_call: TRBV2; j_call: TRBJ1-1; d_call: NA